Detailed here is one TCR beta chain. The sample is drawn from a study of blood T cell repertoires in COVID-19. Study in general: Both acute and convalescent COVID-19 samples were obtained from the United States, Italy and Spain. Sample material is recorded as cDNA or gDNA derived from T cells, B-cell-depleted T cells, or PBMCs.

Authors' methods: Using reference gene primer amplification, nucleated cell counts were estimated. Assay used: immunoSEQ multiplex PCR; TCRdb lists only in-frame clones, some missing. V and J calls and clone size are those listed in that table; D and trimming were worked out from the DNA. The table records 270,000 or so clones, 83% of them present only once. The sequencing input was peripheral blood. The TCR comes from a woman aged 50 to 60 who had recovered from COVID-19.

CDR3 nucleotides: TGTGCCAGCAGCTTATCTTACGGAGACAATGAGCAGTTCTTC. Its protein is CASSLSYGDNEQFF. The rearrangement links TRBV11-3 to TRBJ2-1; D call uncertain. CDR3 length equals 14 residues. V was trimmed by 2 bases and J by 5 bases, leaving 10 bases between them. Per the germline V gene, CDR1 is SGHNT and CDR2 is YENEEA. Based on the CDR3 plus reference TRBV11-3 and TRBJ2-1, the full variable domain is EAGVVQSPRYKIIEKKQPVAFWCNPISGHNTLYWYLQNLGQGPELLIRYENEEAVDDSQLPKDRFSAERLKGVDSTLKIQPAELGDSAVYLCASSLSYGDNEQFFGPGTRLTVL.